A single TCR beta chain is shown here with its context. Measured with immunoSEQ multiplex PCR; TCRdb has only the in-frame clones, and not every one. The sample lists 540,000 or so clones, approximately 80% occurring once. This CDR3 region has 14 residues. In germline, CDR1 is SQVTM, CDR2 ANQGSEA. V shed 2 bases, J shed 0 bases, and the junction held 3 bases outside the gene matches. The sample belongs to a study of shared T cell receptors in the human thymus. In addition, the sample was reused for a study of human thymus T cells. According to that study: Corrective heart surgery yielded the resections from which the thymus tissue came. Unrelated individuals had highly overlapping thymic repertoires, as reported in related research.

The receptor was isolated from a boy under two years old with a congenital heart defect. The J gene is TRBJ1-1, the V gene TRBV29-1; 7 nucleotides match TRBD1. Specimen: thymocytes. CDR3 in DNA: TGCAGCGTTGAACAACAGGGGCTGAACACTGAAGCTTTCTTT. Its protein is CSVEQQGLNTEAFF.